This is a list of T cell receptor beta chains from one sample in a study of cytomegalovirus exposure and HLA in healthy donors. Clones were read by immunoSEQ multiplex PCR, and TCRdb kept only the in-frame ones, dropping some. The sample lists under 300,000 clones; 65% to 85% were seen once. Sequencing input: PBMCs. The receptors stem from a female donor in good health and CMV-seronegative. Both conserved end residues are part of each CDR3. Fields, in order: D gene, clone size, J gene, CDR3 length, V gene, CDR3 DNA, CDR3 protein. D genes are given only for firm matches. Expanded clones get a size class; other rows say once, few or many, or leave the size out.

d_call: TRBD2
clone_size: once
j_call: TRBJ2-7
cdr3_length: 16
v_call: TRBV6-1
cdr3_nt: TGTGCCAGCAGTGATAGGCTAGCGGGAGCATCCTACGAGCAGTACTTC
cdr3_aa: CASSDRLAGASYEQYF

d_call: NA
clone_size: NA
j_call: TRBJ1-5
cdr3_length: 14
v_call: TRBV19
cdr3_nt: TGTGCCAGTAGTATGGGAGCGGCAAATCAGCCCCAGCATTTT
cdr3_aa: CASSMGAANQPQHF

d_call: TRBD2
clone_size: few
j_call: TRBJ2-2
cdr3_length: 18
v_call: TRBV23-1
cdr3_nt: TGCGCCAGCAGCGCCGATTACGGGGGGAATCCGAACACCGGGGAGCTGTTTTTT
cdr3_aa: CASSADYGGNPNTGELFF

d_call: TRBD2
clone_size: few
j_call: TRBJ2-7
cdr3_length: 18
v_call: TRBV9
cdr3_nt: TGTGCCAGCAGCGTAGATACTAGCGGGAGAAAGGCCCCCGCCGAGCAGTACTTC
cdr3_aa: CASSVDTSGRKAPAEQYF

d_call: NA
clone_size: few
j_call: TRBJ1-4
cdr3_length: 13
v_call: TRBV2
cdr3_nt: TGTGCCAGCAGCCCGGGGGACTTTGAAAAACTGTTTTTT
cdr3_aa: CASSPGDFEKLFF

d_call: NA
clone_size: few
j_call: TRBJ2-7
cdr3_length: 13
v_call: TRBV11-2
cdr3_nt: TGTGCCAGCAGCTTCCCTAATTCCTACGAGCAGTACTTC
cdr3_aa: CASSFPNSYEQYF

d_call: TRBD1
clone_size: NA
j_call: TRBJ2-7
cdr3_length: 13
v_call: TRBV29-1
cdr3_nt: TGCAGCGTTGAGGGACAGGGGGTCAACGAGCAGTACTTC
cdr3_aa: CSVEGQGVNEQYF

d_call: TRBD2
clone_size: NA
j_call: TRBJ2-3
cdr3_length: 16
v_call: TRBV10-3
cdr3_nt: TGTGCCATCAACCTGGGGAGGGGCCCCGACACAGATACGCAGTATTTT
cdr3_aa: CAINLGRGPDTDTQYF

d_call: NA
clone_size: NA
j_call: TRBJ1-5
cdr3_length: 14
v_call: TRBV28
cdr3_nt: TGTGCCAGCAGTGTGTACAGGGACAATCAGCCCCAGCATTTT
cdr3_aa: CASSVYRDNQPQHF

d_call: NA
clone_size: NA
j_call: TRBJ2-1
cdr3_length: 15
v_call: TRBV2
cdr3_nt: TGTGCCAGCAGTAGCGGCACCAGCTCCTACAATGAGCAGTTCTTC
cdr3_aa: CASSSGTSSYNEQFF

d_call: NA
clone_size: NA
j_call: TRBJ1-2
cdr3_length: 12
v_call: TRBV28
cdr3_nt: TGTGCCAGCAGTTCATTTTTCTATGGCTACACCTTC
cdr3_aa: CASSSFFYGYTF

d_call: NA
clone_size: NA
j_call: TRBJ2-1
cdr3_length: 13
v_call: TRBV5-4
cdr3_nt: TGTGCCAGCAGCCCCTTCCCTCAGAATGAGCAGTTCTTC
cdr3_aa: CASSPFPQNEQFF

d_call: TRBD1
clone_size: NA
j_call: TRBJ1-1
cdr3_length: 15
v_call: TRBV9
cdr3_nt: TGTGCCAGCAGCGCTTGGACAGGGGTGAACACTGAAGCTTTCTTT
cdr3_aa: CASSAWTGVNTEAFF

d_call: NA
clone_size: once
j_call: TRBJ2-5
cdr3_length: 12
v_call: TRBV7-8
cdr3_nt: TGTGCCAGCAGCTCAGAGGAAGAGACCCAGTACTTC
cdr3_aa: CASSSEEETQYF

d_call: NA
clone_size: once
j_call: TRBJ1-1
cdr3_length: 11
v_call: TRBV20-1
cdr3_nt: TGCAGTGAGGAGGATTCCACTGAAGCTTTCTTT
cdr3_aa: CSEEDSTEAFF

d_call: TRBD1
clone_size: NA
j_call: TRBJ1-1
cdr3_length: 13
v_call: TRBV5-6
cdr3_nt: TGTGCCAGCAGCCGATCAGGGGGGTCTGAAGCTTTCTTT
cdr3_aa: CASSRSGGSEAFF

d_call: NA
clone_size: NA
j_call: TRBJ1-2
cdr3_length: 11
v_call: TRBV20-1
cdr3_nt: TGCAGTGCTCCGACTGGGTTTGGCTACACCTTC
cdr3_aa: CSAPTGFGYTF

d_call: TRBD1
clone_size: NA
j_call: TRBJ1-2
cdr3_length: 14
v_call: TRBV15
cdr3_nt: TGTGCCACCAGATCGACAGGGGGTAACTATGGCTACACCTTC
cdr3_aa: CATRSTGGNYGYTF

d_call: NA
clone_size: NA
j_call: TRBJ2-3
cdr3_length: 14
v_call: TRBV13
cdr3_nt: TGTGCCAGCAGCCCTCCGAGGAGCACAGATACGCAGTATTTT
cdr3_aa: CASSPPRSTDTQYF

d_call: TRBD1
clone_size: few
j_call: TRBJ1-1
cdr3_length: 16
v_call: TRBV9
cdr3_nt: TGTGCCAGCAGCGTAGGGGCGGGACAGGGTTCTTCTGAAGCTTTCTTT
cdr3_aa: CASSVGAGQGSSEAFF

d_call: TRBD1
clone_size: NA
j_call: TRBJ2-7
cdr3_length: 13
v_call: TRBV7-9
cdr3_nt: TGTGCCAGCAGCTTAGTAGGGGGCGGCGAGCAGTACTTC
cdr3_aa: CASSLVGGGEQYF

d_call: NA
clone_size: NA
j_call: TRBJ2-7
cdr3_length: 13
v_call: TRBV6-5
cdr3_nt: TGTGCCAGCAGACGACTAGTAGGCGACGAGCAGTACTTC
cdr3_aa: CASRRLVGDEQYF

d_call: NA
clone_size: NA
j_call: TRBJ2-3
cdr3_length: 16
v_call: TRBV28
cdr3_nt: TGTGCCAGCAGTCCGCTGTCCAGGGCGATCACAGATACGCAGTATTTT
cdr3_aa: CASSPLSRAITDTQYF

d_call: TRBD1
clone_size: NA
j_call: TRBJ1-1
cdr3_length: 14
v_call: TRBV6-5
cdr3_nt: TGTGCCAGCAGTTCGGACAGGGGGCATGCTGAAGCTTTCTTT
cdr3_aa: CASSSDRGHAEAFF

d_call: TRBD2
clone_size: once
j_call: TRBJ2-1
cdr3_length: 15
v_call: TRBV4-2
cdr3_nt: TGTGCCAGCAGCCATCCGGGACTAGCGGGAGATGAGCAGTTCTTC
cdr3_aa: CASSHPGLAGDEQFF

d_call: NA
clone_size: NA
j_call: TRBJ2-1
cdr3_length: 18
v_call: TRBV27
cdr3_nt: TGTGCCAGCAGTTTTGATCGTCTGGGCGGGACTGGGGAGAAGGAGCAGTTCTTC
cdr3_aa: CASSFDRLGGTGEKEQFF

d_call: NA
clone_size: NA
j_call: TRBJ2-4
cdr3_length: 14
v_call: TRBV7-9
cdr3_nt: TGTGCCAGCAGCTCACTCAAAGCCAAAAACATTCAGTACTTC
cdr3_aa: CASSSLKAKNIQYF

d_call: NA
clone_size: once
j_call: TRBJ1-5
cdr3_length: 20
v_call: TRBV30
cdr3_nt: TGTGCCTGGAGGAGTGCGAACCCCCCCTGCACAGGGATCAGCAATCAGCCCCAGCATTTT
cdr3_aa: CAWRSANPPCTGISNQPQHF

d_call: TRBD1
clone_size: NA
j_call: TRBJ2-2
cdr3_length: 16
v_call: TRBV18
cdr3_nt: TGTGCCAGCTCATCGGGGACAGGGGCGAACACCGGGGAGCTGTTTTTT
cdr3_aa: CASSSGTGANTGELFF

d_call: NA
clone_size: NA
j_call: TRBJ2-3
cdr3_length: 13
v_call: TRBV7-9
cdr3_nt: TGTGCCAGCAGCCAAACGCCTAGCGATACGCAGTATTTT
cdr3_aa: CASSQTPSDTQYF

d_call: NA
clone_size: NA
j_call: TRBJ1-1
cdr3_length: 13
v_call: TRBV27
cdr3_nt: TGTGCCAGCAGCGGTGTAGGGGTCACTGAAGCTTTCTTT
cdr3_aa: CASSGVGVTEAFF

d_call: TRBD1
clone_size: NA
j_call: TRBJ1-1
cdr3_length: 14
v_call: TRBV7-9
cdr3_nt: TGTGCCAGCAGCTTAAGACAGGGAACCACTGAAGCTTTCTTT
cdr3_aa: CASSLRQGTTEAFF

d_call: TRBD1
clone_size: NA
j_call: TRBJ1-5
cdr3_length: 14
v_call: TRBV6-5
cdr3_nt: TGTGCCAGCAGGCGGTCAGGGGGTTATCAGCCCCAGCATTTT
cdr3_aa: CASRRSGGYQPQHF

d_call: NA
clone_size: NA
j_call: TRBJ2-3
cdr3_length: 12
v_call: TRBV7-9
cdr3_nt: TGTGCCAGCAGCCCAGGGGGGCTGGTAAAGTATTTT
cdr3_aa: CASSPGGLVKYF

d_call: TRBD1
clone_size: NA
j_call: TRBJ2-2
cdr3_length: 16
v_call: TRBV5-6
cdr3_nt: TGTGCCAGCAACCTAGTAGGGGGCGCAGGCACCGGGGAGCTGTTTTTT
cdr3_aa: CASNLVGGAGTGELFF

d_call: TRBD2
clone_size: NA
j_call: TRBJ2-4
cdr3_length: 14
v_call: TRBV5-1
cdr3_nt: TGCGCCAGCAGCCCTACTAGCGGGAGTAACATTCAGTACTTC
cdr3_aa: CASSPTSGSNIQYF

d_call: NA
clone_size: NA
j_call: TRBJ2-1
cdr3_length: 13
v_call: TRBV7-2
cdr3_nt: TGTGCCAGCAGCTCCTCCTCCTACAATGAGCAGTTCTTC
cdr3_aa: CASSSSSYNEQFF

d_call: TRBD2
clone_size: NA
j_call: TRBJ2-4
cdr3_length: 16
v_call: TRBV7-2
cdr3_nt: TGTGCCAGCAGCCCGGGACTAGCGGGGGGCAAAAACATTCAGTACTTC
cdr3_aa: CASSPGLAGGKNIQYF

d_call: TRBD2
clone_size: NA
j_call: TRBJ2-1
cdr3_length: 14
v_call: TRBV5-1
cdr3_nt: TGCGCCAGCAGCCCGACGGGCGGGGGCAATGAGCAGTTCTTC
cdr3_aa: CASSPTGGGNEQFF

d_call: TRBD1
clone_size: NA
j_call: TRBJ2-7
cdr3_length: 13
v_call: TRBV18
cdr3_nt: TGTGCCAGCCATTCGGGACAGATCTACGAGCAGTACTTC
cdr3_aa: CASHSGQIYEQYF

d_call: NA
clone_size: NA
j_call: TRBJ1-3
cdr3_length: 13
v_call: TRBV30
cdr3_nt: TGTGCCTGGAGTAAATGGGAGGGAAACACCATATATTTT
cdr3_aa: CAWSKWEGNTIYF

d_call: TRBD2
clone_size: once
j_call: TRBJ2-2
cdr3_length: 16
v_call: TRBV2
cdr3_nt: TGTGCCAGCAGTGAAATAACGGGAGGGATAACCGGGGAGCTGTTTTTT
cdr3_aa: CASSEITGGITGELFF

d_call: NA
clone_size: NA
j_call: TRBJ2-1
cdr3_length: 15
v_call: TRBV5-1
cdr3_nt: TGCGCCAGCAGCCCGGGAGAATCCCCTTACAATGAGCAGTTCTTC
cdr3_aa: CASSPGESPYNEQFF

d_call: NA
clone_size: NA
j_call: TRBJ1-5
cdr3_length: 14
v_call: TRBV5-4
cdr3_nt: TGTGCCAGCAGCTTCATAGGGGCGAGACAGCCCCAGCATTTT
cdr3_aa: CASSFIGARQPQHF

d_call: NA
clone_size: NA
j_call: TRBJ1-6
cdr3_length: 14
v_call: TRBV5-1
cdr3_nt: TGCGCCAGCAGCTTCGGGGAATTCAGTTCACCCCTCCACTTT
cdr3_aa: CASSFGEFSSPLHF

d_call: NA
clone_size: NA
j_call: TRBJ1-5
cdr3_length: 12
v_call: TRBV27
cdr3_nt: TGTGCCAGCAGTTTACAGGGGCAGCCCCAGCATTTT
cdr3_aa: CASSLQGQPQHF

d_call: TRBD1
clone_size: once
j_call: TRBJ2-7
cdr3_length: 15
v_call: TRBV29-1
cdr3_nt: TGCAGCGTTGAAGGGGTGGGGACAGGGCGCTACGAGCAGTACTTC
cdr3_aa: CSVEGVGTGRYEQYF

d_call: NA
clone_size: NA
j_call: TRBJ2-7
cdr3_length: 14
v_call: TRBV7-9
cdr3_nt: TGTGCCAGCAGCTTTTACCCAGGGTACTACGAGCAGTACTTC
cdr3_aa: CASSFYPGYYEQYF

d_call: TRBD2
clone_size: NA
j_call: TRBJ2-7
cdr3_length: 14
v_call: TRBV19
cdr3_nt: TGTGCCAGTAGTATCGAACTGGGGGGGTACGAGCAGTACTTC
cdr3_aa: CASSIELGGYEQYF

d_call: NA
clone_size: NA
j_call: TRBJ2-1
cdr3_length: 15
v_call: TRBV30
cdr3_nt: TGTGCCTGGAGTGTTGCTCGGGACTTCCACAATGAGCAGTTCTTC
cdr3_aa: CAWSVARDFHNEQFF

d_call: TRBD2
clone_size: few
j_call: TRBJ2-2
cdr3_length: 16
v_call: TRBV5-1
cdr3_nt: TGCGCCAGCAGTCGGCGGGAGAGAGGGAGCACCGGGGAGCTGTTTTTT
cdr3_aa: CASSRRERGSTGELFF

d_call: TRBD2
clone_size: NA
j_call: TRBJ2-2
cdr3_length: 16
v_call: TRBV5-1
cdr3_nt: TGCGCCAGCAGCTGGCTAGCGGGAGACTCCGGCGGGGAGCTGTTTTTT
cdr3_aa: CASSWLAGDSGGELFF

d_call: NA
clone_size: few
j_call: TRBJ1-1
cdr3_length: 13
v_call: TRBV29-1
cdr3_nt: TGCAGCGGGGGGACATCTCCGGGCACTGAAGCTTTCTTT
cdr3_aa: CSGGTSPGTEAFF

d_call: NA
clone_size: NA
j_call: TRBJ2-7
cdr3_length: 13
v_call: TRBV12-5
cdr3_nt: TGTGCTAGTGGTTTTGGGGGCGGCTACGAGCAGTACTTC
cdr3_aa: CASGFGGGYEQYF